This is a list of T cell receptor beta chains from one sample in a study of T cell responses to AZD1222 COVID-19 vaccine. Sequencing used immunoSEQ multiplex PCR; TCRdb keeps in-frame clones, though not all of them. The sample yields 140,000 to 150,000 clones, 91% seen once. The starting material was peripheral blood, obtained on day 0 of AZD1222 vaccination. The receptors come from an adult in good health. The CDR3 runs from the conserved cysteine through the conserved F or W. A D gene is named only where the DNA matches it firmly. Size tells how often a clone was seen (once, few, many) or the class of an expanded clone, and some rows leave it out.

D gene | J gene | clone size | V gene | CDR3 protein | CDR3 DNA
TRBD2 | TRBJ2-1 | - | TRBV6-2/TRBV6-3 | CASSSNLGLAGGSEQFF | TGTGCCAGCAGCTCTAACCTGGGACTAGCGGGAGGTAGTGAGCAGTTCTTC
TRBD2 | TRBJ2-1 | - | TRBV9 | CASSPHKGTSTYNEQFF | TGTGCCAGCAGCCCCCATAAAGGGACTAGCACCTACAATGAGCAGTTCTTC
TRBD1 | TRBJ2-1 | - | TRBV4-2 | CASSRQGQSSYNEQFF | TGTGCCAGCAGCCGTCAGGGACAGAGCTCCTACAATGAGCAGTTCTTC
- | TRBJ2-3 | - | TRBV5-5 | CASSLVWTSTDTQYF | TGTGCCAGCAGCTTGGTGTGGACTAGCACAGATACGCAGTATTTT
TRBD2 | TRBJ2-1 | - | TRBV10-3 | CAISPGGVGNEQFF | TGTGCCATCAGCCCGGGGGGGGTTGGCAATGAGCAGTTCTTC
- | TRBJ2-7 | - | TRBV7-2 | CASSHREGRSYEQYF | TGTGCCAGCAGCCACAGGGAGGGTAGGTCCTACGAGCAGTACTTC
- | TRBJ2-3 | - | TRBV11-3 | CASSFSGSDTQYF | TGTGCCAGCAGCTTCAGCGGCAGCGATACGCAGTATTTT
TRBD1 | TRBJ1-1 | - | TRBV10-2 | CASRDRYTEAFF | TGCGCCAGCCGGGACAGATACACTGAAGCTTTCTTT
- | TRBJ1-5 | - | TRBV5-8 | CASSLGVNGQPQHF | TGTGCCAGCAGCTTAGGGGTTAATGGGCAGCCCCAGCATTTT
- | TRBJ2-1 | - | TRBV12-3/TRBV12-4 | CASRSYNEQFF | TGTGCCAGCAGATCCTACAATGAGCAGTTCTTC
- | TRBJ1-5 | - | TRBV6-5 | CASSPGRLNQPQHF | TGTGCCAGCAGTCCGGGACGGCTAAATCAGCCCCAGCATTTT
- | TRBJ1-1 | once | TRBV7-2 | CASSLGRWAEAFF | TGTGCCAGCAGCTTGGGACGGTGGGCTGAAGCTTTCTTT
- | TRBJ2-1 | - | TRBV6-6 | CASSYTEYNEQFF | TGTGCCAGCAGTTACACAGAGTACAATGAGCAGTTCTTC
- | TRBJ2-7 | - | TRBV7-2 | CASSPYGAGYEQYF | TGTGCCAGCAGCCCCTATGGGGCGGGGTACGAGCAGTACTTC
- | TRBJ2-1 | - | TRBV29-1 | CSVQGGIYNEQFF | TGCAGCGTACAGGGAGGCATCTACAATGAGCAGTTCTTC
- | TRBJ1-6 | - | TRBV6-6 | CASSYAGSYNSPLHF | TGTGCCAGCAGTTACGCGGGCTCCTATAATTCACCCCTCCACTTT
- | TRBJ2-3 | - | TRBV10-3 | CAISEGADTQYF | TGTGCCATCAGTGAGGGGGCGGATACGCAGTATTTT
- | TRBJ1-1 | - | TRBV6-4 | CASSETGNTEAFF | TGTGCCAGCAGCGAAACGGGGAACACTGAAGCTTTCTTT
TRBD1 | TRBJ1-5 | - | TRBV19 | CASSMSRDRCSYSNQPQHF | TGTGCCAGTAGTATGAGCAGGGACAGGTGTAGTTATAGCAATCAGCCCCAGCATTTT
TRBD1 | TRBJ2-2 | few | TRBV6-4 | CASSELTGSGELFF | TGTGCCAGCAGTGAGTTGACAGGGTCCGGGGAGCTGTTTTTT
- | TRBJ1-3 | - | TRBV5-4 | CASSTGREGTIYF | TGTGCCAGCAGCACCGGTCGGGAAGGCACCATATATTTT
- | TRBJ1-2 | - | TRBV2 | CASSELDSNYGYTF | TGTGCCAGCAGTGAATTGGACAGTAACTATGGCTACACCTTC
- | TRBJ2-2 | - | TRBV7-6 | CASGERANTGELFF | TGTGCCAGCGGGGAGAGGGCAAACACCGGGGAGCTGTTTTTT
- | TRBJ1-1 | - | TRBV7-3 | CASSPTADTEAFF | TGTGCCAGCAGCCCGACAGCCGACACTGAAGCTTTCTTT
- | TRBJ1-6 | many | TRBV5-1 | CASSSQGYNSPLHF | TGCGCCAGCAGCTCTCAGGGTTACAATTCACCCCTCCACTTT
- | TRBJ2-7 | - | TRBV10-3 | CAISEGSSYEQYF | TGTGCCATCAGTGAGGGAAGCTCCTACGAGCAGTACTTC
- | TRBJ1-4 | once | TRBV3-1/TRBV3-2 | CASSHSDRTNEKLFF | TGTGCCAGCAGCCATAGTGACAGGACGAATGAAAAACTGTTTTTT
- | TRBJ1-5 | - | TRBV6-2/TRBV6-3 | CASTPGARNQPQHF | TGTGCCAGCACCCCAGGCGCTCGCAATCAGCCCCAGCATTTT
- | TRBJ2-3 | - | TRBV6-6 | CASRNSGESTDTQYF | TGTGCCAGCAGAAATAGCGGAGAAAGCACAGATACGCAGTATTTT
- | TRBJ1-2 | - | TRBV7-2 | CASSLEVTVTRQGYTF | TGTGCCAGCAGCTTAGAGGTAACAGTAACGAGGCAGGGCTACACCTTC
TRBD1 | TRBJ1-1 | few | TRBV5-1 | CASSLDGDRASTEAFF | TGCGCCAGCAGCTTGGACGGGGACAGGGCCAGCACTGAAGCTTTCTTT
- | TRBJ2-5 | - | TRBV20-1 | CSATQGETQYF | TGCAGTGCCACACAGGGAGAGACCCAGTACTTC
TRBD1 | TRBJ1-2 | - | TRBV19 | CASSKTGGNYGYTF | TGTGCCAGTAGTAAGACAGGGGGAAACTATGGCTACACCTTC